What follows are 18 T cell receptor beta chains derived from one specimen sequenced in a study of blood T cells in healthy people across ages. The use of a sample-barcoded 5' primer and a J-beta primer mix characterized a second PCR of roughly 6 to 11 cycles. One entry per CDR3 protein, called by TCRdb with MiXCR from the 5' RACE reads. The data show about 1.5 million distinct CDR3 sequences, approximately 43% seen once. Sequenced input: blood. These receptors all stem from a woman aged 18-30 years in good health.

The J gene is TRBJ2-1, the V gene TRBV27; 11 nucleotides line up with TRBD2. The CDR3 extends over 18 amino acids. With V trimmed by 1 base and J by 5 bases, 10 bases remained unmatched. CDR1 MNHEY and CDR2 SMNVEV come from the germline V gene (reference sequence). CDR3 protein: CASSLYPGGTSGDNEQFF. In DNA, the CDR3 is TGTGCCAGCAGTTTATACCCGGGAGGGACTAGCGGCGACAATGAGCAGTTCTTC.

The V and J genes are TRBV4-1 and TRBJ1-5, with no clear D. CDR3 length: 13 amino acids. Germline V gene lookup returns CDR1 MGHRA and CDR2 YSYEKL. V was pared by 1 base and J by 8 bases, with 9 bases between. CDR3: CASSQGRLEPQHF. CDR3 in DNA: TGCGCCAGCAGCCAAGGCCGGTTGGAGCCCCAGCATTTT.

This clonotype was detected only a few times. The rearrangement joins TRBV7-2 to TRBJ2-5; TRBD2 matches 9 bases. Germline V gene sequence: CDR1 SGHTA, CDR2 FQGNSA. V lost 6 bases to trimming and J lost 5 bases; unmatched junction nucleotides: 10. This CDR3 spans 15 amino acids. CDR3 loop: CASRPDLAGEETQYF. Written as DNA, the CDR3 is TGTGCCAGCAGGCCGGATTTAGCGGGAGAGGAGACCCAGTACTTC. Drawing the rest from reference TRBV7-2 and TRBJ2-5, the complete variable domain is GAGVSQSPSNKVTEKGKDVELRCDPISGHTALYWYRQSLGQGLEFLIYFQGNSAPDKSGLPSDRFSAERTGGSVSTLTIQRTQQEDSAVYLCASRPDLAGEETQYFGPGTRLLVL.

This clonotype was seen once. An end of the junction differs from the germline gene, which may be a read error. The chain links TRBV5-5 to TRBJ2-1, with 8 bases fitting TRBD2. The CDR3 totals 16 residues. Germline CDR1 is SGHKS and CDR2 is YYEKEE (reference sequence). CDR3 residues: CACSLGLAGSYNEQFF. Here the CDR3 DNA reads TGTGCCTGCAGCTTGGGTCTAGCGGGCTCCTACAATGAGCAGTTCTTC.

The chain has TRBV20-1 and TRBJ2-1, with TRBD2 matching 14 bases. V lost 6 bases, J lost 11 bases, and 9 bases stayed unmatched. Germline V lookup: CDR1 DFQATT, CDR2 SNEGSKA (reference sequence). This CDR3 contains 14 residues. The CDR3 DNA sequence: TGCAGTGCATGCCCGACTAGCGGGGGGGCTAAGCAGTTCTTC. Residues: CSACPTSGGAKQFF.

The genes are TRBV5-6 and TRBJ2-1, with D tentatively TRBD2 (6 bases). The CDR3 runs 15 residues. V lost 5 bases, J lost 9 bases, and 21 bases lay in between. Germline-derived CDR1 and CDR2 are SGHDT and YYEEEE. CDR3 DNA: TGTGCCAGCAGACTAAGCGGGTCTACTCCCAGTGAGCAGTTCTTC. Translated, it gives CASRLSGSTPSEQFF.

This clonotype was observed many times. This chain links TRBV7-9 with TRBJ2-3, with D possibly matching TRBD1 (6 bases). The CDR3 runs 13 residues. Trimming took off 8 bases at V and 2 bases at J, with 11 bases between the two ends. CDR1 and CDR2 (germline): SEHNR, FQNEAQ (reference sequence). The CDR3 is CASSRTVTDTQYF. As DNA, the CDR3 is TGTGCCAGCTCAAGGACAGTCACAGATACGCAGTATTTT.

The V call is TRBV12-5, the J call TRBJ2-1, with D maybe TRBD1 (6 bases). Germline V gene sequence: CDR1 LGHNT, CDR2 FRNRAP. The V gene lost 2 bases and the J gene lost 7 bases, with 9 bases spanning the gap. The CDR3 consists of 13 residues. CDR3: CASGLTGINEQFF. CDR3 in DNA: TGTGCTAGTGGTTTGACAGGGATAAATGAGCAGTTCTTC.

The rearrangement uses TRBV5-6 and TRBJ2-4, with 9 bases fitting TRBD2. Gene TRBJ2-5 matches the end of the DNA better, so the J call may be wrong. Germline V gene lookup returns CDR1 SGHDT and CDR2 YYEEEE. The CDR3 loop spans 16 amino acids. The CDR3, as DNA: TGTGCCAGCAGCTTGGGACTAGCGGACTTCCAAGAGACCCAGTACTTC. This codes for CASSLGLADFQETQYF.

This rearrangement joins TRBV20-1 to TRBJ1-1; a weak D match, TRBD1 (6 bases). Germline CDR1 DFQATT, CDR2 SNEGSKA (reference sequence). The V gene lost 2 bases and the J gene lost 6 bases, with 7 bases spanning the gap. This CDR3 has 11 residues. This CDR3 reads CSARQGSEAFF. The CDR3 region has the DNA TGCAGTGCTAGACAGGGGTCTGAAGCTTTCTTT.

The J gene is TRBJ2-3, the V gene TRBV7-2; 9 nucleotides line up with TRBD2. Losses at the gene ends were 5 bases for V and 0 bases for J; bases not matched to a gene: 18. The CDR3 extends over 20 amino acids. Germline CDR1 reads SGHTA; CDR2 reads FQGNSA. The CDR3 loop is CASSPRYPSLAGTSTDTQYF. Written as DNA, the CDR3 is TGTGCCAGCAGCCCGCGTTACCCGAGTCTAGCGGGGACTAGCACAGATACGCAGTATTTT.

This chain links TRBV7-9 with TRBJ2-1; 7 bases line up with TRBD2. Losses at the gene ends were 2 bases for V and 6 bases for J; bases not matched to a gene: 7. CDR3 length: 15 residues. Germline-derived CDR1 and CDR2 are SEHNR and FQNEAQ (reference sequence). The CDR3 reads CASSLTALALNEQFF. CDR3 DNA sequence: TGTGCCAGCAGCTTAACCGCACTAGCGCTCAATGAGCAGTTCTTC.

This clonotype was counted between two and nine times. This rearrangement joins TRBV29-1 to TRBJ2-3; D unresolved. Germline V gene sequence: CDR1 SQVTM, CDR2 ANQGSEA. The CDR3 sequence is 15 residues long. The V end lost 3 bases, the J end lost 4 bases, and 17 bases lay between the germline ends. For the CDR3, the DNA is TGCAGCGTTGAGTTGAGGACGAGAACGCCAGATACGCAGTATTTT. Translated: CSVELRTRTPDTQYF.

This clonotype was detected only a few times. V is TRBV20-1 and J is TRBJ2-3; D unclear. Between the trimmed V and J ends, which lost 1 base and 0 bases, there was a span of 11 bases. Germline loops: CDR1 DFQATT, CDR2 SNEGSKA (reference sequence). This CDR3 contains 15 residues. The CDR3 coding sequence is TGCAGTGCTAGAGGTCCCCTCGGGAGCACAGATACGCAGTATTTT. Encoded protein: CSARGPLGSTDTQYF.

J is TRBJ2-3 and V is TRBV7-2, with 10 bases lining up with TRBD2. The CDR3 runs 17 residues. The germline CDR1 and CDR2 sequences are SGHTA and FQGNSA. V lost 1 base, J lost 3 bases, and 7 bases stayed unmatched. The CDR3 loop reads CASSLVVAGGHTDTQYF. The CDR3 region has the DNA TGTGCCAGCAGCTTAGTGGTAGCGGGGGGCCATACAGATACGCAGTATTTT.

In this sample, this clonotype turned up a few times. The V and J genes are TRBV4-1 and TRBJ2-3; D unresolved. Germline CDR1 MGHRA, CDR2 YSYEKL. The CDR3 length is 14 residues. Between the trimmed V and J ends, which lost 6 bases and 1 base, there was a span of 11 bases. The CDR3 region is CASREAGRTDTQYF. The CDR3 DNA is TGCGCCAGCAGAGAAGCCGGCCGCACAGATACGCAGTATTTT.

In this sample, this clonotype turned up a few times. V gene TRBV20-1 combines with J gene TRBJ2-7; 7 bases align to TRBD1. CDR1 is DFQATT, CDR2 SNEGSKA, per germline (reference sequence). This CDR3 is built from 14 residues. V was clipped by 6 bases and J by 4 bases; unmatched bases: 12. The CDR3 bases are TGCAGTGCCAGGACGGGACAGTCTTTATACGAGCAGTACTTC. Amino acids: CSARTGQSLYEQYF.

This clonotype was counted a few times. This rearrangement joins TRBV28 to TRBJ1-2; D unclear. Germline V lookup: CDR1 MDHEN, CDR2 SYDVKM. The CDR3 runs to 15 residues. V gave up 3 bases and J gave up 4 bases, with 15 bases separating them. This CDR3 reads CASSFSGRRSYGYTF. The CDR3 region has the DNA TGTGCCAGCAGTTTCTCAGGCCGGCGGAGCTATGGCTACACCTTC.